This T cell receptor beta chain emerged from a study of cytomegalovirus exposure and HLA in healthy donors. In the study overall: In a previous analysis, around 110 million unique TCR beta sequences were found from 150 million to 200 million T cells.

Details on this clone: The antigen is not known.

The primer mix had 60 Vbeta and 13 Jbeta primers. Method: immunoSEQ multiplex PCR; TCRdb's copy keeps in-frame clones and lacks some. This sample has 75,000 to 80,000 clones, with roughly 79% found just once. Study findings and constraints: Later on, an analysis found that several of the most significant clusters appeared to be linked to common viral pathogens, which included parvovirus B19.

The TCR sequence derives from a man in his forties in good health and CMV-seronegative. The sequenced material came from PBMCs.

The CDR3 sequence: CASRGQGIGGNTIYF. Written as DNA, the CDR3 is TGTGCCAGCAGGGGACAGGGAATCGGTGGAAACACCATATATTTT. The J gene is TRBJ1-3, the V gene TRBV6-6; 9 bases are a match to TRBD1. From germline, CDR1 is MNHNY and CDR2 SVGAGI (reference sequence). The V segment lost 6 bases and the J segment 3 bases; nucleotides outside the gene matches: 6. The CDR3 has 15 amino acids.